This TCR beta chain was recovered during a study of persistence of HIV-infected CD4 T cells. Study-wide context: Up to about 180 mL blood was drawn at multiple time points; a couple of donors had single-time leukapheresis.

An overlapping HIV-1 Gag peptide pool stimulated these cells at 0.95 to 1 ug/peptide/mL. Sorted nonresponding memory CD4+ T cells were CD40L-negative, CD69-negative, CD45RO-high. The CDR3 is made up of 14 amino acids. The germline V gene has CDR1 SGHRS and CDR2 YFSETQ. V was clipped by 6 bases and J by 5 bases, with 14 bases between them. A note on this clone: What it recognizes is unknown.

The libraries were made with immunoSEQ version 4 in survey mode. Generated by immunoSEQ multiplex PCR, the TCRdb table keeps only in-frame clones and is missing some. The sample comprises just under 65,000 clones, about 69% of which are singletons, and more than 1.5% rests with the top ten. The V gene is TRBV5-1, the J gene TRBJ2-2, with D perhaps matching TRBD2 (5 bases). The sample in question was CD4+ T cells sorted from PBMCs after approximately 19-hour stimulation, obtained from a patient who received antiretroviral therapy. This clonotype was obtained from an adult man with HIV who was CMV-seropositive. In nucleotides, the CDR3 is TGCGCCAGCACCTCCGCGACTAAGACCGGGGAGCTGTTTTTT. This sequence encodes CASTSATKTGELFF.